Listed below are T cell receptor beta chains from one sample, sequenced in a study of T cell repertoires in cytomegalovirus infection. TCRdb re-derived calls from the reads in MiXCR, one entry per CDR3 protein. The repertoire holds roughly 990,000 distinct CDR3 sequences, with roughly 30% as singletons. For these receptors, no antigen is known. The specimen was cultured CD8+ T cells from PBMCs, collected from culture after CMV antigen stimulation. The source of these receptors is a human donor in good health (CMV status not recorded). Some clones in this sample may be carry-over from other donors' samples. CDR3s leave out the opening cysteine and the closing phenylalanine or tryptophan.

13 TRBV19 ASSKDRDRYNEQF
14 TRBV7-8 ASSSTGENGNQPQH
12 TRBV20-1 SAKRGDSNQPQH
10 TRBV19 ASTDWGRGYT
13 TRBV7-8 ASTLGGGGAETQY
13 TRBV19 ASSWPPGDTGELF
12 TRBV2 ANRRTGEQETQY
13 TRBV4-3 ASSQAGTVPPEAF
14 TRBV7-6 ASSSSRGAEGDEQY
11 TRBV12-3/TRBV12-4 ASRDRGLGEQY
12 TRBV6-2/TRBV6-3 ASEDGDSNQPQH
15 TRBV4-3 ASNQAQTGMSGNIQY
12 TRBV19 ASSTTGGWSEQY
14 TRBV6-2/TRBV6-3 ASTYPTGGSPETQY
14 TRBV29-1 SVEVRPPTGRAEAF
11 TRBV7-9 ASSLVGASEQF
11 TRBV20-1 SAPIRAKNIQY
14 TRBV2 AISGSGGSNTGELF
13 TRBV6-5 ASTRNRVPNTEAF
12 TRBV12-3/TRBV12-4 ASSPTEQGGEQF
13 TRBV10-3 AIRVPSGGADTQY
12 TRBV12-3/TRBV12-4 ASRPGSKRETQY
12 TRBV6-1 ASFSQGHTGELF
14 TRBV6-1 ASSVRSWGSNQPQH
10 TRBV7-9 ASSLVRDTQY
12 TRBV7-6 ASSQWAPGDEQF
10 TRBV7-6 ASSLSGREAF
15 TRBV4-3 ASSQVWDSSYQETQY
13 TRBV7-2 ASSLGVSAGNTIY
12 TRBV7-9 ASSSGAGTGELF
10 TRBV5-4 ASSHGSNEQF
13 TRBV4-3 ASSLQGGTDQPRH
10 TRBV18 ASSRSFYEQY
14 TRBV4-3 ASSQDWAGESGELF
9 TRBV7-6 ASSPGGELF
17 TRBV10-3 AISEPTLGGGGAVNEQF
10 TRBV19 ASKAGGLGYT
12 TRBV24-1 ATSDWDSLKGQF
15 TRBV7-8 ASSSGPKSSYNSPLH
18 TRBV7-6 ASSFTGLAGGPYPNNEQF
13 TRBV7-8 ASSPKWGGSNEQF
15 TRBV14 ASSQLGQGLSSYEQY
12 TRBV29-1 SVETGVNTGELF
10 TRBV7-9 ASSFTGPEAF
13 TRBV6-1 ASSYLRGGGNEQY
14 TRBV7-6 ASSLGGSSSNQPQH